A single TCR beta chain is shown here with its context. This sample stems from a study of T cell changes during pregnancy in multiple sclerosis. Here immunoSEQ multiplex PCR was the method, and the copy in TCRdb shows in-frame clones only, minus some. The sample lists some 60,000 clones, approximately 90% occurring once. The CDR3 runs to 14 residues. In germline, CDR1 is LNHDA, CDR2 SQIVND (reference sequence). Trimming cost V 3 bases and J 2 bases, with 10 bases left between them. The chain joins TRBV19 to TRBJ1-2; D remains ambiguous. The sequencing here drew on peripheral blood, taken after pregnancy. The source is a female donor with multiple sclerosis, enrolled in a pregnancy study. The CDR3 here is CASSIRGINYGYTF. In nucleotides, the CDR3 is TGTGCCAGTAGTATTCGCGGCATAAACTATGGCTACACCTTC.